These 3 T cell receptor beta chains were all obtained from the same sample, sequenced in a study of control samples from healthy donors and cancer patients. TCRdb's table, derived via immunoSEQ multiplex PCR, lists solely in-frame clones and lacks some. The sample carries roughly 200,000 clones, roughly 93% recorded once. Sequencing was carried out using blood. The receptors were gathered from a man aged 18 to 30 in good health.

The chain couples TRBV27 to TRBJ1-2; 9 bases are a match to TRBD1. Germline assignment: CDR1 MNHEY and CDR2 SMNVEV (reference sequence). V lost 4 bases, J lost 2 bases, and 5 bases stayed unmatched. The CDR3 spans 15 residues. In DNA, the CDR3 is TGTGCCAGCAGTTCGAGACAGGGGGAAAACTATGGCTACACCTTC. Translated: CASSSRQGENYGYTF.

This clone was counted once. The genes are TRBV3-1 (or the pseudogene TRBV3-2) and TRBJ2-1; 9 nucleotides match TRBD2. V lost 0 bases and J lost 0; bases outside the gene matches: 3. This CDR3 spans 17 amino acids. Germline V lookup: CDR1 LGHDT, CDR2 YNNKEL (reference sequence). The CDR3 coding sequence is TGTGCCAGCAGCCAAGATAGCGGGAGCGGCTCCTACAATGAGCAGTTCTTC. This translates into CASSQDSGSGSYNEQFF.

V gene TRBV19 combines with J gene TRBJ1-5; the D is unclear. The CDR3 runs 15 residues. Germline CDR1 and CDR2: LNHDA and SQIVND (reference sequence). Trimming took off 6 bases at V and 0 bases at J, with 12 bases between the two ends. Here the CDR3 DNA reads TGTGCCAGTAGCTTAGTCCTATTTAGCAATCAGCCCCAGCATTTT. Translation: CASSLVLFSNQPQHF.